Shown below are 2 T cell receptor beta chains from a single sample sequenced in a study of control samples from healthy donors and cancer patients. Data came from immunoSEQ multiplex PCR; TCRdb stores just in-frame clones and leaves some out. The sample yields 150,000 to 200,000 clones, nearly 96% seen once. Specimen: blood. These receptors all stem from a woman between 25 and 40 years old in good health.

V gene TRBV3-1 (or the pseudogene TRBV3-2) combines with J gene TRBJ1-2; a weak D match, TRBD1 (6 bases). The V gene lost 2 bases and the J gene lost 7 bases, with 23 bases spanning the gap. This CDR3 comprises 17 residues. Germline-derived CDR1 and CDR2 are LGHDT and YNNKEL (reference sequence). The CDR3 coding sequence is TGTGCCAGCAGCCAAAATGGGCACGGGGGCGTGGGCCGTGGCTACACCTTC. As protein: CASSQNGHGGVGRGYTF.

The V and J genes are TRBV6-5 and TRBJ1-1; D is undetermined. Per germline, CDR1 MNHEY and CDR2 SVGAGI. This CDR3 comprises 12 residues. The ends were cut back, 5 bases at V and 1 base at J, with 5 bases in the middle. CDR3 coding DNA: TGTGCCAGCAGTCCCCAGAACACTGAAGCTTTCTTT. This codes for CASSPQNTEAFF.